The clone carrying this T cell receptor beta chain showed up many times. Its antigen is as yet unknown. This sample was included in a study of T cell repertoires in cytomegalovirus infection. The CDR3 loop spans 16 amino acids. Per germline, CDR1 SGHTA and CDR2 FQGNSA. The V end was cut by 5 bases, the J end by 2 bases, with 16 bases between. MiXCR was run by TCRdb on the reads, yielding one entry per CDR3 protein. The data contain roughly 730,000 distinct CDR3 sequences, 30% to 40% of them singletons. This clonotype was obtained from a human donor in good health (CMV status not recorded). Some clones in this sample may be carry-over from other donors' samples. Sequencing was performed on cultured PBMCs, taken from culture after CMV antigen stimulation. V gene TRBV7-2 combines with J gene TRBJ2-1; either TRBD1 or TRBD2 may supply D (5 bases each). The DNA of the CDR3 is TGTGCCAGCAGCCAGAACCGGGACCACGCCTACAATGAGCAGTTCTTC. Translating gives CASSQNRDHAYNEQFF.